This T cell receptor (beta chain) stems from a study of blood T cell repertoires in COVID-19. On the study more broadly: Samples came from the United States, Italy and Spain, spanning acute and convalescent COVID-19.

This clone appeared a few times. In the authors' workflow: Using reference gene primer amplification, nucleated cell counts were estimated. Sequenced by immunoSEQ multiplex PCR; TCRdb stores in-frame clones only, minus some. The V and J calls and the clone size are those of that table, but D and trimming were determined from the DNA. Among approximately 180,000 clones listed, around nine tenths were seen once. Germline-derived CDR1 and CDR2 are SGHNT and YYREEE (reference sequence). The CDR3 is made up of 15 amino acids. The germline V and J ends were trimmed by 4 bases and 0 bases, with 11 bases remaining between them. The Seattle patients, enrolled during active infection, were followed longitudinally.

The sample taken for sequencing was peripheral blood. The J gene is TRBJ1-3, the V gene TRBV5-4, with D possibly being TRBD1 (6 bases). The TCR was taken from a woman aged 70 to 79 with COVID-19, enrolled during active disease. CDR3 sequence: CASSRQATSGNTIYF. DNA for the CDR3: TGTGCCAGCAGCCGACAGGCAACCTCTGGAAACACCATATATTTT.